These 12 T cell receptor beta chains were sequenced from one sample in a study of blood T cell repertoires in COVID-19. Profiling relied on immunoSEQ multiplex PCR, and the TCRdb table lists in-frame clones only, not all of them. In the table there are 160,000 or so clones, 80% to 90% of which are singletons. Sequencing was performed on peripheral blood. The receptors were sampled from a woman of 80 years or more with acute or convalescent COVID-19.

The V and J genes are TRBV29-1 and TRBJ2-7; 7 nucleotides agree with TRBD1. The CDR3 length is 13 residues. Germline V lookup: CDR1 SQVTM, CDR2 ANQGSEA. Trimming took 4 bases from V and 3 from J; bases not matched to a gene: 6. CDR3 sequence: CSVGLGGGYEQYF. The CDR3, as DNA: TGCAGCGTTGGGTTAGGGGGCGGCTACGAGCAGTACTTC.

This chain joins TRBV28 and TRBJ2-7; D is perhaps TRBD2 (6 bases). V lost 3 bases to trimming and J lost 2 bases, with 14 bases between them. This CDR3 contains 15 residues. Germline CDR1 reads MDHEN; CDR2 reads SYDVKM. CDR3 in DNA: TGTGCCAGCAGTTTGCAGATAGCGGACCCCTACGAGCAGTACTTC. This sequence encodes CASSLQIADPYEQYF.

V usage is TRBV5-6 and J usage is TRBJ2-6; D is possibly TRBD1 (5 bases). V lost 5 bases, J lost 0 bases, and 18 bases lay in between. The CDR3 extends over 18 amino acids. CDR1 and CDR2 from the germline V gene are SGHDT and YYEEEE. CDR3 nucleotide sequence: TGTGCCAGCAGTCTAGGACCTACAGGCCCCTCTGGGGCCAACGTCCTGACTTTC. Protein product: CASSLGPTGPSGANVLTF.

This clone has more than one count but fewer than ten. The chain carries TRBV7-2 and TRBJ2-2; TRBD1 is a possible D gene (8 bases). CDR3 length: 17 amino acids. V was cut by 3 bases and J by 1 base, with 15 bases left in between. The germline CDR1 and CDR2 sequences are SGHTA and FQGNSA. The CDR3: CASSFRSGTGNTGELFF. The DNA of the CDR3 is TGTGCCAGCAGCTTTAGGAGCGGGACAGGGAACACCGGGGAGCTGTTTTTT.

V is TRBV9 and J is TRBJ1-2; 7 bases align to TRBD1. The trim removed 4 bases at V and 5 bases at J, leaving 5 bases unmatched. Germline loops: CDR1 SGDLS, CDR2 YYNGEE. The CDR3 is 13 residues long. Here the CDR3 DNA reads TGTGCCAGCAGCCAGACGACAGGGTATGGCTACACCTTC. Encoded protein: CASSQTTGYGYTF.

This clone was counted a few times. This chain connects TRBV19 to TRBJ1-1; possibly TRBD1 for D (5 bases). The CDR3 covers 18 residues. CDR1 is LNHDA and CDR2 is SQIVND in the germline V gene (reference sequence). V was shortened by 4 bases and J by 3 bases, with 24 bases between the two germline ends. CDR3 sequence: CASSRGRPPFKVDTEAFF. CDR3 nucleotides: TGTGCCAGTAGTAGGGGCAGGCCGCCTTTTAAGGTGGACACTGAAGCTTTCTTT.

The chain combines TRBV7-9 with TRBJ2-5, with no clear D. CDR1 is SEHNR, CDR2 FQNEAQ, per germline (reference sequence). This CDR3 comprises 12 residues. The V end lost 5 bases, the J end lost 5 bases, and 9 bases lay between the germline ends. The CDR3 here is CASSPRWETQYF. The CDR3 DNA sequence: TGTGCCAGCAGCCCCCGGTGGGAGACCCAGTACTTC.

The CDR3 is CASSTGTAGETQYF. The CDR3 DNA reads as TGTGCCAGCAGTACGGGGACAGCTGGGGAGACCCAGTACTTC. The chain recombines TRBV6-5 with TRBJ2-5; 7 bases map to TRBD1. The CDR3 is made up of 14 amino acids. V lost 5 bases and J lost 5; bases outside the gene matches: 8. The germline V gene has CDR1 MNHEY and CDR2 SVGAGI.

V usage is TRBV5-6 and J usage is TRBJ2-7, with D perhaps TRBD1 (6 bases). V lost 2 bases, J lost 4 bases, and 19 bases lay in between. Germline CDR1 is SGHDT and CDR2 is YYEEEE. This CDR3 has 16 amino acids. CDR3 sequence reads: CASSFLEARGSYEQYF. CDR3 bases: TGTGCCAGCAGCTTCCTCGAGGCGAGGGGGAGTTACGAGCAGTACTTC.

The genes are TRBV20-1 and TRBJ1-2; 7 bases are a match to TRBD1. This CDR3 is built from 11 residues. Per the germline V gene, CDR1 is DFQATT and CDR2 is SNEGSKA (reference sequence). The CDR3 region is CTGQSNYGYTF. CDR3 sequence (DNA): TGCACGGGACAGTCTAACTATGGCTACACCTTC.

The chain recombines TRBV27 with TRBJ1-5, with D possibly matching TRBD1 (5 bases). V was pared by 10 bases and J by 6 bases, with 28 bases between. This CDR3 has 17 amino acids. CDR1 and CDR2 (germline): MNHEY, SMNVEV (reference sequence). CDR3 loop: CATLDGTRGGESQPQHF. CDR3 sequence (DNA): TGTGCCACTCTGGACGGAACCCGGGGGGGGGAATCTCAGCCCCAGCATTTT.

This chain links TRBV18 with TRBJ1-1, with 7 positions matching TRBD1. The ends lost 4 bases at V and 0 bases at J; junction bases unmatched: 8. Germline lookup yields CDR1 KGHSH and CDR2 LQKENI. The CDR3 is 16 amino acids. The CDR3 loop reads CASSHRQGVLNTEAFF. The CDR3, as DNA: TGTGCCAGCTCACACAGACAGGGAGTATTGAACACTGAAGCTTTCTTT.